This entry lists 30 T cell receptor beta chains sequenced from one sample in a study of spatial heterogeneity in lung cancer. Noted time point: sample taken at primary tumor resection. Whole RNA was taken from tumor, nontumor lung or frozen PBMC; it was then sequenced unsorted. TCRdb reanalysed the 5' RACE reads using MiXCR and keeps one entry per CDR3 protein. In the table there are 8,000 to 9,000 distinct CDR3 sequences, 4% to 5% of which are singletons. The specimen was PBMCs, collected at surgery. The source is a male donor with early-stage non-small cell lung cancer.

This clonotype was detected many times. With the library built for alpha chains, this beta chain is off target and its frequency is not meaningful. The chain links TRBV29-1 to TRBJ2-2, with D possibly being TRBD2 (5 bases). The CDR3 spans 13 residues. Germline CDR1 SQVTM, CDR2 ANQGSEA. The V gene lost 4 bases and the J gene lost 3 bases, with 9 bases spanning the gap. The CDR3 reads CSVGRTYTGELFF. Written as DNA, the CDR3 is TGCAGCGTTGGCAGGACTTACACCGGGGAGCTGTTTTTT.

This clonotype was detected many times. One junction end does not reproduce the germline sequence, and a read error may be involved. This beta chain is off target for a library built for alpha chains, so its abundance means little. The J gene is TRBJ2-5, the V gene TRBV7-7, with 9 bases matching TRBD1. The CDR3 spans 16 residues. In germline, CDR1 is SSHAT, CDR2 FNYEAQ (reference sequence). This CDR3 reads CASSLRMGQGQETQYF. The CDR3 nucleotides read TGTGCTAGCAGCTTAAGAATGGGACAGGGCCAAGAGACCCAGTACTTC.

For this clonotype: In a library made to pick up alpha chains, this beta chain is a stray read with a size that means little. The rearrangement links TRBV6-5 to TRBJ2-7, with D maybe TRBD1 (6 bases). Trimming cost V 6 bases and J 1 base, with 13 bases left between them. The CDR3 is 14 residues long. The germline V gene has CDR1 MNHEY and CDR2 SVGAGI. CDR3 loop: CASSPRTASYEQYV. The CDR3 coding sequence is TGTGCCAGCAGCCCCAGGACAGCTTCCTACGAGCAGTACGTC.

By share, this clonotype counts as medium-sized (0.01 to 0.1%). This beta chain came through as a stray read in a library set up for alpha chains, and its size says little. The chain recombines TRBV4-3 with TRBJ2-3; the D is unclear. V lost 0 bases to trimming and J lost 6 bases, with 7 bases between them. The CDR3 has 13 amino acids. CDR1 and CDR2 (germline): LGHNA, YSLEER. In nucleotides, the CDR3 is TGCGCCAGCAGCCAAGATCAGCTTGATACGCAGTATTTT. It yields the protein CASSQDQLDTQYF.

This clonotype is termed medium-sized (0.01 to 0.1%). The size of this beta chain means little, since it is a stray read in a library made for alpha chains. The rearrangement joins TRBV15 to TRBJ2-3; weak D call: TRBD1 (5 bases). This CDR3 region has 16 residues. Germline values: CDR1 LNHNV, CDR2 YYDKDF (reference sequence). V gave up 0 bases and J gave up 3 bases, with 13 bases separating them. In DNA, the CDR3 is TGTGCCACCAGCAGAGATTTTGGGGCAGGTACAGATACGCAGTATTTT. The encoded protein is CATSRDFGAGTDTQYF.

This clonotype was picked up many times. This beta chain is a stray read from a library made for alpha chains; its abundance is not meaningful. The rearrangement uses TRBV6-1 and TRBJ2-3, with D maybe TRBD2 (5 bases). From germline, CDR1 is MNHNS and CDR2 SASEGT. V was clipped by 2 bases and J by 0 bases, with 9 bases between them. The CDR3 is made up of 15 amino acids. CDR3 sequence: CASSEWSGSTDTQYF. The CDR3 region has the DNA TGTGCCAGCAGTGAATGGAGCGGTAGCACAGATACGCAGTATTTT.

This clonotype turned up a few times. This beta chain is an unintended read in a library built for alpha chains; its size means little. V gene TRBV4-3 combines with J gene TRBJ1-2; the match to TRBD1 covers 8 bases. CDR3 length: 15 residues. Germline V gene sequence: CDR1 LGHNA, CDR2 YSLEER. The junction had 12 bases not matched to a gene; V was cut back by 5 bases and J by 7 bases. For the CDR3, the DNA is TGCGCCAGCAGCGGGCACCCGACAGGGGAGGGTGGCTACACCTTC. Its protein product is CASSGHPTGEGGYTF.

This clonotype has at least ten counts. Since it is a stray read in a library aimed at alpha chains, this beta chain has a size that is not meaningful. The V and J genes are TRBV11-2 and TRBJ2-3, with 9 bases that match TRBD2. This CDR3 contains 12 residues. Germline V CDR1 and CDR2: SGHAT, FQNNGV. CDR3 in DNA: TGTTGGGCGGGGGGGCGGACAGATACGCAGTATTTT. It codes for CWAGGRTDTQYF.

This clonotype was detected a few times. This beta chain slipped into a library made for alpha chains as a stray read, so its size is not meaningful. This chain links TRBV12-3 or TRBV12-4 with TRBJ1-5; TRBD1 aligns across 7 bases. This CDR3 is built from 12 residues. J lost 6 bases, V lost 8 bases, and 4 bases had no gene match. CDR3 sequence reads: CASSGQRQPQHF. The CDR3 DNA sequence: TGTGCCAGCTCGGGACAGCGTCAGCCCCAGCATTTT.

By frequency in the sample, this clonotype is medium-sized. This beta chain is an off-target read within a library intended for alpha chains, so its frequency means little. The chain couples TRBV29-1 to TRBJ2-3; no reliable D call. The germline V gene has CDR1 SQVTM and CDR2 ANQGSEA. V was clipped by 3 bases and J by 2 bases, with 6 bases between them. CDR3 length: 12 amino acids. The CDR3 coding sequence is TGCAGCGTTGATGGGTTCACAGATACGCAGTATTTT. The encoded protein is CSVDGFTDTQYF.

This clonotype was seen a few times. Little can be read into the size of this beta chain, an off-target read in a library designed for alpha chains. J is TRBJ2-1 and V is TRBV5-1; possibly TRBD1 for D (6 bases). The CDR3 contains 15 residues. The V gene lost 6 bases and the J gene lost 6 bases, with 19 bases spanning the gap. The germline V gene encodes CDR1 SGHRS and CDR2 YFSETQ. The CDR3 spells CASTIAGVSGNEQFF. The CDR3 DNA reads TGCGCCAGCACCATCGCAGGGGTTTCGGGCAATGAGCAGTTCTTC.

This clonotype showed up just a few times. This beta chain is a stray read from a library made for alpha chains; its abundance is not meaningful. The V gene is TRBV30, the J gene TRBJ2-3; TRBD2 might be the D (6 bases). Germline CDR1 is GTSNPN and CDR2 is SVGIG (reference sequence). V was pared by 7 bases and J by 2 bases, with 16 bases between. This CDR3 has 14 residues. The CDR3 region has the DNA TGTGCCTCCGGATTGTGGGGGGACACAGATACGCAGTATTTT. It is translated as CASGLWGDTDTQYF.

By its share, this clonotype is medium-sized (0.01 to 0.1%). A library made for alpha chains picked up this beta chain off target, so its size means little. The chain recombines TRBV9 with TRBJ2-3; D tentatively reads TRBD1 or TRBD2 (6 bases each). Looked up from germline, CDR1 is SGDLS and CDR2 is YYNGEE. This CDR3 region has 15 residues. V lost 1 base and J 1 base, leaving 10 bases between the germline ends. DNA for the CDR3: TGTGCCAGCAGCGTACGGGGGCCCGGCACAGATACGCAGTATTTT. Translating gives CASSVRGPGTDTQYF.

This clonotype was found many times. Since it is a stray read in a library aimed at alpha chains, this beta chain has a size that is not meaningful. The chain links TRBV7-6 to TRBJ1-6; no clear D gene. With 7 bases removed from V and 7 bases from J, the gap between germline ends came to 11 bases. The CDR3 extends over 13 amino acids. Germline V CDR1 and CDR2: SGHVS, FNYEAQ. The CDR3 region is CASKGDWNSPLHF. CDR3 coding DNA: TGTGCCAGCAAAGGTGACTGGAATTCACCCCTCCACTTT. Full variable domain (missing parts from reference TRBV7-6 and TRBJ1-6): GAGVSQSPRYKVTKRGQDVALRCDPISGHVSLYWYRQALGQGPEFLTYFNYEAQQDKSGLPNDRFSAERPEGSISTLTIQRTEQRDSAMYRCASKGDWNSPLHFGNGTRLTVT.

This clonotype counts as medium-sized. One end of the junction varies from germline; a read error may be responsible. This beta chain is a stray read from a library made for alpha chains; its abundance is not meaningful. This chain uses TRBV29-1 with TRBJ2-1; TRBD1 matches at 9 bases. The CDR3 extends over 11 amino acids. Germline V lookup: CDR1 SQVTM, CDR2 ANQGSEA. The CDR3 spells CSVDFEGTGSF. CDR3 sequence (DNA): TGCAGCGTTGACTTCGAGGGGACAGGGTCTTTC.

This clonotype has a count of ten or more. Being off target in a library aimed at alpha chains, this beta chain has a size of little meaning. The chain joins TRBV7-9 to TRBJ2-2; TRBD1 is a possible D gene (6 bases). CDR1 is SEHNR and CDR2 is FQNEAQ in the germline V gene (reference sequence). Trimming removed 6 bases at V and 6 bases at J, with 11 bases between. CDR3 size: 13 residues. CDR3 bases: TGTGCCAGCAGTTTCGGGACACCCGGGGAGCTGTTTTTT. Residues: CASSFGTPGELFF.

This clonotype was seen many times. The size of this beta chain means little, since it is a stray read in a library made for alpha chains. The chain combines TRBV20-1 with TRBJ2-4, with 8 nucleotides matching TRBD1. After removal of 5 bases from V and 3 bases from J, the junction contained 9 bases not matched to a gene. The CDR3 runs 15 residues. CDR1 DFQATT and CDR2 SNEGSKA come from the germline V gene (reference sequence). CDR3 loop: CSAVTGGFGKNIQYF. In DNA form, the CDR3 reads TGCAGTGCTGTAACAGGGGGATTTGGCAAAAACATTCAGTACTTC.

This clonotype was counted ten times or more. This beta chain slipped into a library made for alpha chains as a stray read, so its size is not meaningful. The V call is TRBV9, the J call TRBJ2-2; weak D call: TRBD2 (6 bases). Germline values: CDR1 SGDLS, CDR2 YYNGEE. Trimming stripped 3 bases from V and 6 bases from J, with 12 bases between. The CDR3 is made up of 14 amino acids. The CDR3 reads CASSGSGGAGELFF. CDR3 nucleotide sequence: TGTGCCAGCAGCGGTAGCGGAGGCGCCGGGGAGCTGTTTTTT.

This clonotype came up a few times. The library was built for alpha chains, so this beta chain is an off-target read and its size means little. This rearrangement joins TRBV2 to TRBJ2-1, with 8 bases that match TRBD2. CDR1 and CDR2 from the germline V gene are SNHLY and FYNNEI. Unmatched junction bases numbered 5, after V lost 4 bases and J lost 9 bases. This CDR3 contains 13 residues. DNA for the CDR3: TGTGCCAGCAGTGGACTAGCGCTTGCTGAGCAGTTCTTC. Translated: CASSGLALAEQFF. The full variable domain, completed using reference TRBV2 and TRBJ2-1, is EPEVTQTPSHQVTQMGQEVILRCVPISNHLYFYWYRQILGQKVEFLVSFYNNEISEKSEIFDDQFSVERPDGSNFTLKIRSTKLEDSAMYFCASSGLALAEQFFGPGTRLTVL.

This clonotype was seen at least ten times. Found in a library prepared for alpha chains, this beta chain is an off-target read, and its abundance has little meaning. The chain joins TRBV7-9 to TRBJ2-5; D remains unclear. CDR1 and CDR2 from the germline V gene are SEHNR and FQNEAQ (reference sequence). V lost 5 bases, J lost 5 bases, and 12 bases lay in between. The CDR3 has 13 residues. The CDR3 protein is CASSDRPRETQYF. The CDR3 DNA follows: TGTGCCAGCAGCGACCGGCCCCGGGAGACCCAGTACTTC.

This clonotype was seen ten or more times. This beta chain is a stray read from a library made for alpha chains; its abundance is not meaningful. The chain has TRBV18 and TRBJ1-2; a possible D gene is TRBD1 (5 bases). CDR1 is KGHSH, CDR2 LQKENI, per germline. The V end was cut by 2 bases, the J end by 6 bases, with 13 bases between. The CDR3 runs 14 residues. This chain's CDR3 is CASSPTGPGDGYTF. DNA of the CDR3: TGTGCCAGCTCACCAACGGGACCTGGGGATGGCTACACCTTC.

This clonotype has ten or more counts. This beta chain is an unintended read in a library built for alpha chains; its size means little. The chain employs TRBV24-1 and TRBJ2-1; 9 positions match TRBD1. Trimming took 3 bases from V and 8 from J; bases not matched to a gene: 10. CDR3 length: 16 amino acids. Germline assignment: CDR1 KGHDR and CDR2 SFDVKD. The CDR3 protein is CATSDTGTGSGDEQFF. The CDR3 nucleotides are TGTGCCACCAGTGATACCGGGACAGGGTCGGGGGATGAGCAGTTCTTC.

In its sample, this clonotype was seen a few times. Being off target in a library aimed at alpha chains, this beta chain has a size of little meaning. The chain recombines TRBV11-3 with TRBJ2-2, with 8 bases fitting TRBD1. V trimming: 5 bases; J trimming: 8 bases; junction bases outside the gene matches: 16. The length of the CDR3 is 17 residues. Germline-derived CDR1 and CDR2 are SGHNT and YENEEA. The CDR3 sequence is CASSPTGDSSKVGELFF. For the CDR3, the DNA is TGTGCCAGCAGCCCGACAGGGGACAGCTCAAAAGTAGGGGAGCTGTTTTTT.

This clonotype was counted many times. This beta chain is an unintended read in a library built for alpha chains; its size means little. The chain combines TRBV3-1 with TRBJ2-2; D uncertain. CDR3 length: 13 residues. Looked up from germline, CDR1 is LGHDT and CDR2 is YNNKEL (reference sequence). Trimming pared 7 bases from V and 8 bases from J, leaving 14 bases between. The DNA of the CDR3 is TGTGCCAGCACCTTCGAGTTGGTAGGGGAGCTGTTTTTT. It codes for CASTFELVGELFF.

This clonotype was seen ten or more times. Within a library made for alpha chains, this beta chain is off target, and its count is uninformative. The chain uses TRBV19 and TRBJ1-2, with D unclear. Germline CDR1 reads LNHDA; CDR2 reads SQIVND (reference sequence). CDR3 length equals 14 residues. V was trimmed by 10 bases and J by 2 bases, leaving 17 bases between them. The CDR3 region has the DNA TGTGCCACCCTAAACGGACTGTCAAACTATGGCTACACCTTC. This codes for CATLNGLSNYGYTF.

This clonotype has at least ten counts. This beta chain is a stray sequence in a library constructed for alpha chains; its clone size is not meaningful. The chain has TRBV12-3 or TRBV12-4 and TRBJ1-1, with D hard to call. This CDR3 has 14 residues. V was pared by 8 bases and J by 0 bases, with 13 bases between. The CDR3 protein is CASGFQKMNTEAFF. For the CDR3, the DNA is TGTGCCAGCGGGTTCCAGAAAATGAACACTGAAGCTTTCTTT.

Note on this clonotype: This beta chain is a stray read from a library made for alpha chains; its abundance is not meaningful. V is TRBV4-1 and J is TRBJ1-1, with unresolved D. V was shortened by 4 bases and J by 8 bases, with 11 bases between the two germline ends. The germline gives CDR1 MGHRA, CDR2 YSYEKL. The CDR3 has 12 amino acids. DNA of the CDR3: TGCGCCAGCAGCCTTCCATTTTCGGAAGCTTTCTTT. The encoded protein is CASSLPFSEAFF.

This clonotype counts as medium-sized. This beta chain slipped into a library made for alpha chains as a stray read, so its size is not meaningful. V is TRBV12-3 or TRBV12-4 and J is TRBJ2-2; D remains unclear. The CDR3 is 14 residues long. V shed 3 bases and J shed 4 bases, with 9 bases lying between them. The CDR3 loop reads CASSLRTVTGELFF. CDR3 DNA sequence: TGTGCCAGCAGTTTGCGGACGGTCACCGGGGAGCTGTTTTTT.

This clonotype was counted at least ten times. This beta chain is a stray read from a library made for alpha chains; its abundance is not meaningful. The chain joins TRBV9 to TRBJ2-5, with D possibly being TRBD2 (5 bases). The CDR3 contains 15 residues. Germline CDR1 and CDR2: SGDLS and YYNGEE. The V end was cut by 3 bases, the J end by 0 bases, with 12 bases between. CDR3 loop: CASSAGVVYQETQYF. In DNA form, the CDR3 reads TGTGCCAGCAGCGCCGGGGTCGTCTACCAAGAGACCCAGTACTTC.

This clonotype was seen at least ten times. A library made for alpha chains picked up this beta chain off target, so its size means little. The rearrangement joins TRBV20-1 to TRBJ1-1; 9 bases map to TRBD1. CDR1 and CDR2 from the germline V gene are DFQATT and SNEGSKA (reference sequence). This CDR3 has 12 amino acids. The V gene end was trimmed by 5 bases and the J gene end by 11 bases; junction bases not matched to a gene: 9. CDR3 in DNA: TGCAGTGCTCGCCGAACAGGGGGCGACGCTTTCTTT. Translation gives CSARRTGGDAFF.